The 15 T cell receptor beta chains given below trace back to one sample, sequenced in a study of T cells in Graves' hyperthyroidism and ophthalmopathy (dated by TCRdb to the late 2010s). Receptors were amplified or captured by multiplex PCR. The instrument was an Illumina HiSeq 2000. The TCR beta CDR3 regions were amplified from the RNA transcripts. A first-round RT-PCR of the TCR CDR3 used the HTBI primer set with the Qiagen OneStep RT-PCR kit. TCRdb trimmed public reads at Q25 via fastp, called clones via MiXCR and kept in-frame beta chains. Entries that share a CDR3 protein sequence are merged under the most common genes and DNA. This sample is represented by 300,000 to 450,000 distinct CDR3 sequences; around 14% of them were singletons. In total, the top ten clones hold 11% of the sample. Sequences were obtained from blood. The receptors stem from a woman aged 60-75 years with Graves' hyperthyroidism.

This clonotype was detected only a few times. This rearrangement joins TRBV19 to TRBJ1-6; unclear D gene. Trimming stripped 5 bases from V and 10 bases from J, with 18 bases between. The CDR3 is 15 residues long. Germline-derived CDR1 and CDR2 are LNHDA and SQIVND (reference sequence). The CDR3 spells CASSAPYRIDSPLHF. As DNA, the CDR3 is TGTGCCAGTAGTGCTCCGTACAGAATCGACTCACCCCTCCACTTT.

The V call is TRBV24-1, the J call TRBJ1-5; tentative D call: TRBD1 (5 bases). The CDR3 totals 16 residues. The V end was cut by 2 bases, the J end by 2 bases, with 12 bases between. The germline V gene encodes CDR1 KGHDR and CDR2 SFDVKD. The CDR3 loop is CATSDSDGGGNQPQHF. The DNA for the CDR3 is TGTGCCACCAGTGATTCTGACGGGGGGGGCAATCAGCCCCAGCATTTT.

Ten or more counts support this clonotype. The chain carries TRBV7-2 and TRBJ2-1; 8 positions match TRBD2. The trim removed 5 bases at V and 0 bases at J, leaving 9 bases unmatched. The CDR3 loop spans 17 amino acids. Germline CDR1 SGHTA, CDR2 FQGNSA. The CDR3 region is CASSVSSGGGSYNEQFF. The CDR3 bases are TGTGCCAGCAGCGTGTCGTCGGGAGGGGGCTCCTACAATGAGCAGTTCTTC.

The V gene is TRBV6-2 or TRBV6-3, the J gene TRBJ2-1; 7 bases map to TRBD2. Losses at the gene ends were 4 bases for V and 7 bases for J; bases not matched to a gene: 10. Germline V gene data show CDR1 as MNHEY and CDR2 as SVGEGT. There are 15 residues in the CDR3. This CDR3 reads CASSSPGGARNEQFF. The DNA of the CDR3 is TGTGCCAGCAGTTCCCCGGGGGGAGCAAGGAATGAGCAGTTCTTC.

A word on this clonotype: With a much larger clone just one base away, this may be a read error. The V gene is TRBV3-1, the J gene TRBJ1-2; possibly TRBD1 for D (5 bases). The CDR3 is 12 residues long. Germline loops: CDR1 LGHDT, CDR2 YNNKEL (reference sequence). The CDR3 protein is CARSPLGDGYTF. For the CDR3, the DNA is TGTGCCCGCAGCCCATTGGGGGATGGCTACACCTTC.

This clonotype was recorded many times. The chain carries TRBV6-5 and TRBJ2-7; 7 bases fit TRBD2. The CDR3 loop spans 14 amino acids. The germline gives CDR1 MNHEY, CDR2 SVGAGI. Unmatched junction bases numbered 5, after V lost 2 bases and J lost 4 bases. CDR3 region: CASSYGLGWYEQYF. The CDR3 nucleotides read TGTGCCAGCAGTTACGGACTAGGGTGGTACGAGCAGTACTTC.

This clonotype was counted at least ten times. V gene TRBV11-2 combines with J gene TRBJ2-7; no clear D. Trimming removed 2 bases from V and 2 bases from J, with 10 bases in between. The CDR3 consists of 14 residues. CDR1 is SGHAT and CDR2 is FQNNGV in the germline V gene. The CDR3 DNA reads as TGTGCCAGCAGCTTACCTAAATCCCCCTACGAGCAGTACTTC. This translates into CASSLPKSPYEQYF.

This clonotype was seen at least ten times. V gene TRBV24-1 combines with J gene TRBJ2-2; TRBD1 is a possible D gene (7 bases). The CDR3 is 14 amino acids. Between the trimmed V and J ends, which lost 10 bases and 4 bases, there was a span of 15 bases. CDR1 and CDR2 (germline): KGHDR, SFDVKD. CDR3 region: CATGGQTITGELFF. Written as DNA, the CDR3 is TGTGCCACGGGGGGACAGACAATCACCGGGGAGCTGTTTTTT.

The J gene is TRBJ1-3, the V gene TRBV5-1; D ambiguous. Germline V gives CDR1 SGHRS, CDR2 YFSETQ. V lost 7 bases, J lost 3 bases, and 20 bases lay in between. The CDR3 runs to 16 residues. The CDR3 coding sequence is TGCGCCAGCGGAACCGGACTGGGAAATCATGGAAACACCATATATTTT. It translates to CASGTGLGNHGNTIYF.

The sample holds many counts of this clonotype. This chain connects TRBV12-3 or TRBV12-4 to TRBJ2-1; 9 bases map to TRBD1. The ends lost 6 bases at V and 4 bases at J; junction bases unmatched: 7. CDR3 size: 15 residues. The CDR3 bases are TGTGCCAGCAGCGTACCGGGACAGGGATACAATGAGCAGTTCTTC. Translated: CASSVPGQGYNEQFF.

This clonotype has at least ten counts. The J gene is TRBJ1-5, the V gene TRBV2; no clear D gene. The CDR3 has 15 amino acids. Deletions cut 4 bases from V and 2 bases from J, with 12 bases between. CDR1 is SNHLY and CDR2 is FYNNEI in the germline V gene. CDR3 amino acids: CASSVGGVRNQPQHF. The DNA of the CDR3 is TGTGCCAGCAGTGTTGGTGGGGTTCGCAATCAGCCCCAGCATTTT.

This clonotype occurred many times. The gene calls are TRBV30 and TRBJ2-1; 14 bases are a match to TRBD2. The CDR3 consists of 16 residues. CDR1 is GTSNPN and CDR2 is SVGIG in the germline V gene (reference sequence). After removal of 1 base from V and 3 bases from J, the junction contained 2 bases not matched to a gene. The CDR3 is CAWSAGTSGSYNEQFF. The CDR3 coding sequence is TGTGCCTGGAGTGCCGGGACTAGCGGGAGCTACAATGAGCAGTTCTTC.

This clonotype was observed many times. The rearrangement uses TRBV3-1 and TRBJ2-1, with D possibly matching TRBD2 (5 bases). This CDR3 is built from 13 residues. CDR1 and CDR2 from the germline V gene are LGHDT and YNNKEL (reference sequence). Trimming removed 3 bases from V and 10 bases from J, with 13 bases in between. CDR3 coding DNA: TGTGCCAGCAGCCACTCCGATCGAGGGGAGCAGTTCTTC. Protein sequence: CASSHSDRGEQFF.

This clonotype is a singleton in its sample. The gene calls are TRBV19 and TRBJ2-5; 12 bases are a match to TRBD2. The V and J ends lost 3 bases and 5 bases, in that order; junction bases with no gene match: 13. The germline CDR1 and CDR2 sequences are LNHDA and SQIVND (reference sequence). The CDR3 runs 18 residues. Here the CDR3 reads CASSIFSASGRASETQYF. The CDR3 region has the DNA TGTGCCAGTAGTATTTTCTCGGCTAGCGGGAGGGCTTCGGAGACCCAGTACTTC. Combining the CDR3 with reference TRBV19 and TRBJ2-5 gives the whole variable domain DGGITQSPKYLFRKEGQNVTLSCEQNLNHDAMYWYRQDPGQGLRLIYYSQIVNDFQKGDIAEGYSVSREKKESFPLTVTSAQKNPTAFYLCASSIFSASGRASETQYFGPGTRLLVL.

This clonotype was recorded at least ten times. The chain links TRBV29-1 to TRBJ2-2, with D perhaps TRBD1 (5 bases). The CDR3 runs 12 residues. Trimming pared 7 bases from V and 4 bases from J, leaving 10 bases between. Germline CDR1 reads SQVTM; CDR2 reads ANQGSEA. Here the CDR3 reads CSAVDSTGELFF. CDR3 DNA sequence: TGCAGCGCCGTAGACAGCACCGGGGAGCTGTTTTTT.